This is a list of T cell receptor beta chains from one sample in a study of T cell changes during pregnancy in multiple sclerosis. The table came from immunoSEQ multiplex PCR; TCRdb's copy has only in-frame clones and leaves some out. The repertoire holds 37,000 or so clones, with about 95% as singletons. The material sequenced was peripheral blood, taken in the third trimester of pregnancy. These receptors all come from a female donor with multiple sclerosis, enrolled in a pregnancy study. CDR3s include the opening cysteine and the closing phenylalanine or tryptophan. The D gene is left open where the match is weak. Part of the rows lack a size; the others show once, few, many or a class for expanded clones.

D,length,size,V,J,CDR3,DNA
.,14,.,TRBV4-2,TRBJ1-2,CASSQDRANYGYTF,TGTGCCAGCAGCCAAGACAGGGCCAATTATGGCTACACCTTC
.,16,.,TRBV6-6,TRBJ2-1,CASSNQDWSSYNEQFF,TGTGCCAGCAGCAACCAAGACTGGAGCTCCTACAATGAGCAGTTCTTC
.,14,.,TRBV18,TRBJ2-7,CASSPLDSSYEQYF,TGTGCCAGCTCACCTCTAGACAGCTCCTACGAGCAGTACTTC
TRBD2,17,.,TRBV7-3,TRBJ2-3,CASSSRLAGGPTDTQYF,TGTGCCAGCAGCTCGAGACTAGCGGGAGGGCCCACAGATACGCAGTATTTT
TRBD1,16,.,TRBV18,TRBJ2-1,CASSPRQGARWDEQFF,TGTGCCAGCTCACCTCGACAGGGGGCGCGTTGGGATGAGCAGTTCTTC
TRBD1,13,.,TRBV7-2,TRBJ1-5,CASSLTGDQPQHF,TGTGCCAGCAGCTTAACAGGGGATCAGCCCCAGCATTTT
.,17,.,TRBV27,TRBJ2-3,CAKAVYLAYGGTDTQYF,TGTGCCAAAGCAGTTTATTTGGCCTACGGGGGCACAGATACGCAGTATTTT
TRBD1,15,.,TRBV28,TRBJ1-6,CASRDRGSYNSPLHF,TGTGCCAGCAGAGACAGGGGGTCCTATAATTCACCCCTCCACTTT
.,15,once,TRBV13,TRBJ2-3,CASSLGGGRTDTQYF,TGTGCCAGCAGCTTAGGCGGAGGCCGCACAGATACGCAGTATTTT
TRBD2,15,few,TRBV27,TRBJ2-1,CASYGLAASYNEQFF,TGTGCCAGCTACGGACTAGCGGCCTCCTACAATGAGCAGTTCTTC
TRBD1,15,.,TRBV18,TRBJ1-2,CASSPSRGPTMGYTF,TGTGCCAGCTCACCTAGTAGGGGGCCTACTATGGGCTACACCTTC
TRBD2,19,.,TRBV5-6,TRBJ2-5,CASSSPVGLAENNQETQYF,TGTGCCAGCAGCTCCCCGGTGGGACTAGCGGAGAATAACCAAGAGACCCAGTACTTC
.,14,.,TRBV6-5,TRBJ2-6,CASEPRSGANVLTF,TGTGCCAGCGAACCCAGATCTGGGGCCAACGTCCTGACTTTC
.,17,.,TRBV7-9,TRBJ1-1,CASSLPQRGGRNTEAFF,TGTGCCAGCAGCCTACCTCAGCGGGGTGGGAGGAACACTGAAGCTTTCTTT
.,16,.,TRBV4-1,TRBJ1-1,CASSQDLSNLRTEAFF,TGCGCCAGCAGCCAAGATTTGTCCAATCTGAGGACTGAAGCTTTCTTT
TRBD2,17,.,TRBV27,TRBJ2-3,CASSPPGGTSFADTQYF,TGTGCCAGCAGTCCCCCGGGCGGGACTAGCTTCGCAGATACGCAGTATTTT
.,13,.,TRBV7-9,TRBJ2-3,CASSPGSTDTQYF,TGTGCCAGCAGCCCCGGGTCCACAGATACGCAGTATTTT
.,14,.,TRBV10-2,TRBJ2-3,CASSAAGLEDTQYF,TGCGCCAGCTCTGCGGCGGGACTCGAAGATACGCAGTATTTT
TRBD1,15,once,TRBV6-1,TRBJ2-3,CASSGTGGATDTQYF,TGTGCCAGCAGTGGCACAGGGGGCGCGACAGATACGCAGTATTTT
TRBD1,13,.,TRBV5-4,TRBJ2-7,CASSLDRSYEQYF,TGTGCCAGCAGCCTGGACAGGAGTTACGAGCAGTACTTC
TRBD1,13,.,TRBV6-6,TRBJ1-2,CASMDRLNYGYTF,TGTGCCAGCATGGACAGGCTTAACTATGGCTACACCTTC
.,15,.,TRBV5-5,TRBJ2-7,CASSLRSQGSYEQYF,TGTGCCAGCAGCTTGAGGTCCCAGGGTTCGTACGAGCAGTACTTC
.,13,.,TRBV7-2,TRBJ1-2,CASSYDKTYGYTF,TGTGCCAGCAGCTATGACAAGACCTATGGCTACACCTTC
.,14,.,TRBV7-9,TRBJ2-2,CASSLPTNTGELFF,TGTGCCAGCAGCTTACCTACTAACACCGGGGAGCTGTTTTTT
.,13,.,TRBV7-2,TRBJ2-7,CASSFGQTYEQYF,TGTGCCAGCAGCTTCGGACAGACCTACGAGCAGTACTTC
.,14,.,TRBV7-3,TRBJ1-2,CASSSGSSDYGYTF,TGTGCCAGCAGCTCCGGGTCCTCGGACTATGGCTACACCTTC
.,16,once,TRBV19,TRBJ2-2,CASSIPGSGNTGELFF,TGTGCCAGTAGTATCCCAGGGTCGGGGAACACCGGGGAGCTGTTTTTT
TRBD2,15,.,TRBV7-8,TRBJ2-1,CASSSVAGGPPEQFF,TGTGCCAGCAGCTCGGTAGCGGGAGGGCCGCCTGAGCAGTTCTTC
.,11,.,TRBV29-1,TRBJ1-4,CSVEDGRGPFF,TGCAGCGTTGAAGACGGTCGAGGGCCGTTTTTT